The sample holds one count of the clone carrying this T cell receptor beta chain. Its antigen is not identified. PCR primers comprised 60 Vbeta and 13 Jbeta primers. Assay used: immunoSEQ multiplex PCR; TCRdb lists only in-frame clones, some missing. The sample includes 150,000 or so clones, over 60% of them seen just once. The sample comes from a study of cytomegalovirus exposure and HLA in healthy donors. The germline CDR1 and CDR2 sequences are MNHEY and SMNVEV (reference sequence). The CDR3 sequence is 18 residues long. V trimming: 2 bases; J trimming: 5 bases; junction bases outside the gene matches: 9. Study results and caveats: Among the most significant clusters, several appeared linked to common viral pathogens in a later analysis.

This TCR was recovered from a woman under 40 in good health and CMV-seronegative. The sample taken for sequencing was PBMCs. This chain uses TRBV27 with TRBJ2-3; TRBD2 matches at 14 bases. The CDR3 spells CASSLRTGTSGRRDTQYF. CDR3 DNA sequence: TGTGCCAGCAGTTTAAGGACCGGGACTAGCGGGAGAAGAGATACGCAGTATTTT.